This T cell receptor (beta chain) was obtained from a study of cytomegalovirus exposure and HLA in healthy donors. The study, taken as a whole, reports: Whilst most TCR sequences proved rare, a subset of public TCRs occurred across many donors.

V shed 0 bases, J shed 4 bases, and the junction held 7 bases outside the gene matches. The germline V gene encodes CDR1 LNHNV and CDR2 YYDKDF (reference sequence). This CDR3 spans 17 amino acids. Comment on this clone: Its antigen is unknown.

Libraries were prepared by immunoSEQ multiplex PCR; TCRdb keeps only in-frame clonotypes and omits some of them. The sample records 55,000 to 70,000 clones, 75% to 90% being singletons. The chain uses TRBV15 and TRBJ2-7; 12 bases agree with TRBD2. This sequence originates from a woman aged 18-30 years in good health and CMV-seronegative. The sequencing input was PBMCs. This CDR3 is CATSRETTSGSFYEQYF. In nucleotides, the CDR3 is TGTGCCACCAGCAGAGAAACGACTAGCGGGAGTTTTTACGAGCAGTACTTC.